Listed here are 25 T cell receptor beta chains from one sample, sequenced in a study of T-cell reconstitution after alpha-beta-depleted transplantation in children. Preparation of the TCRbeta library was carried out with unique molecular identifiers. One entry per CDR3 protein results from TCRdb running MiXCR on the PCR reads. The sample comprises about 190,000 distinct CDR3 sequences, approximately 10% of which are singletons, and 13% rests with the top ten. The starting material was PBMCs, obtained before TCRalphabeta/CD19-depleted stem cell transplant. These receptor sequences come from a boy aged 2 to 10 with acute myeloid leukemia, due to receive a stem cell transplant.

This rearrangement joins TRBV7-6 to TRBJ2-1; TRBD2 matches 10 bases. Losses at the gene ends were 5 bases for V and 6 bases for J; bases not matched to a gene: 7. The CDR3 totals 15 residues. The germline V gene encodes CDR1 SGHVS and CDR2 FNYEAQ. Here the CDR3 DNA reads TGTGCCAGCAGCGCGCCGGGACTAGCGCTCAATGAGCAGTTCTTC. Its translation is CASSAPGLALNEQFF.

V usage is TRBV25-1 and J usage is TRBJ2-2; 8 bases align to TRBD2. V shed 7 bases and J 2 bases; nucleotides not matched to a gene: 6. The CDR3 spans 15 residues. Germline V gene data show CDR1 as MGHDK and CDR2 as SYGVNS. CDR3 sequence: CASKRTSSNTGELFF. The CDR3 DNA is TGTGCCAGCAAGCGGACTAGCAGCAACACCGGGGAGCTGTTTTTT.

This clonotype was detected many times. CDR3 sequence reads: CSVEDNSAKETQYF. The CDR3, as DNA: TGCAGCGTTGAAGACAACTCCGCGAAAGAGACCCAGTACTTC. V gene TRBV29-1 combines with J gene TRBJ2-5; D call uncertain. Germline CDR1 is SQVTM and CDR2 is ANQGSEA. The CDR3 is 14 residues long. V was cut by 0 bases and J by 3 bases, with 11 bases left in between.

This clonotype occurred many times. The V call is TRBV20-1, the J call TRBJ2-2; no reliable D call. The ends were cut back, 3 bases at V and 6 bases at J, with 5 bases in the middle. Germline V gene lookup returns CDR1 DFQATT and CDR2 SNEGSKA (reference sequence). The CDR3 is 11 residues long. CDR3 amino acids: CSASVAGELFF. In DNA form, the CDR3 reads TGCAGTGCTAGTGTTGCCGGGGAGCTGTTTTTT.

This clonotype was seen at least ten times. The chain carries TRBV20-1 and TRBJ2-1; 11 positions match TRBD2. Germline V gives CDR1 DFQATT, CDR2 SNEGSKA (reference sequence). The CDR3 is 17 amino acids. J gave up 8 bases and V 1 base, and 13 bases lay outside the gene matches. The CDR3 reads CSARAPIAGGPVDEQFF. The CDR3 DNA sequence: TGCAGTGCTAGAGCCCCGATAGCGGGAGGGCCTGTTGATGAGCAGTTCTTC.

This clonotype was seen many times. This chain uses TRBV7-2 with TRBJ2-1; D not resolved. The CDR3 length is 12 residues. With 5 bases removed from V and 9 bases from J, the gap between germline ends came to 11 bases. From germline, CDR1 is SGHTA and CDR2 FQGNSA. CDR3 nucleotide sequence: TGTGCCAGCAGCGTAAGAGGCGCTGAGCAGTTCTTC. This codes for CASSVRGAEQFF.

This clonotype was counted many times. The rearrangement joins TRBV2 to TRBJ2-7; 10 bases map to TRBD2. The germline V gene has CDR1 SNHLY and CDR2 FYNNEI. The V gene end was trimmed by 2 bases and the J gene end by 3 bases; junction bases not matched to a gene: 7. The CDR3 runs to 16 residues. The CDR3 is CASSEILAGVNYEQYF. The CDR3 DNA reads TGTGCCAGCAGTGAAATCCTAGCGGGAGTTAACTACGAGCAGTACTTC.

With regard to this clonotype: A much larger clone lies one base from this, so it may be a read error. The chain combines TRBV11-1 with TRBJ2-3; 11 nucleotides line up with TRBD2. Germline assignment: CDR1 SGHAT and CDR2 FQDESV (reference sequence). The CDR3 loop spans 18 amino acids. CDR3 nucleotides: TGTGCCAGCAGCTCAGGGCGGGGACTAGCGGACCGCACAGATAGGCAGTATTTT. Translating it yields CASSSGRGLADRTDRQYF.

This clonotype was detected many times. The chain employs TRBV3-1 and TRBJ2-7, with TRBD2 identical over 13 bases. Germline-derived CDR1 and CDR2 are LGHDT and YNNKEL (reference sequence). There are 15 residues in the CDR3. With 5 bases clipped from V and 1 base from J, the junction kept 2 bases outside the gene matches. The CDR3 loop reads CASSEGLAGSYEQYF. In nucleotides, the CDR3 is TGTGCCAGCAGCGAGGGACTAGCGGGATCCTACGAGCAGTACTTC.

This clonotype was counted many times. V gene TRBV7-9 combines with J gene TRBJ2-6, with 15 positions matching TRBD2. This CDR3 is built from 21 residues. V shed 4 bases and J 3 bases; nucleotides not matched to a gene: 13. The germline V gene has CDR1 SEHNR and CDR2 FQNEAQ (reference sequence). CDR3 nucleotides: TGTGCCAGCAGCTCTAGAGGGGGTGGGACTAGCGGGAGGTATGGGGCCAACGTCCTGACTTTC. This codes for CASSSRGGGTSGRYGANVLTF.

A remark on this clonotype: A read error may account for a junction end that differs from germline. The rearrangement joins TRBV12-3 or TRBV12-4 to TRBJ2-7; D remains unclear. The CDR3 length is 12 residues. The CDR3 DNA reads TGTGCCAGCAGTTCTACCTGCTACCAGCAGTACTTC. Residues: CASSSTCYQQYF.

With regard to this clonotype: A read error may be the cause here, since a much bigger clone is one base away. V usage is TRBV7-2 and J usage is TRBJ2-3; D not resolved. Germline loops: CDR1 SGHTA, CDR2 FQGNSA. The CDR3 is 16 residues long. The CDR3 loop reads CASSLGSRFSIDTQYF. Written as DNA, the CDR3 is TGTGCCAGCAGCTTAGGGTCTAGGTTTAGCATAGATACGCAGTATTTT.

This clonotype was observed at least ten times. The genes are TRBV12-3 or TRBV12-4 and TRBJ2-1; 10 bases line up with TRBD1. The CDR3 has 13 residues. With 3 bases clipped from V and 14 bases from J, the junction kept 7 bases outside the gene matches. The CDR3 nucleotides are TGTGCCAGCAGTTTCTTCTTCGGGACAGGGGAGTTCTTC. Translated, it gives CASSFFFGTGEFF.

The gene calls are TRBV24-1 and TRBJ2-1; 8 positions match TRBD2. The germline gives CDR1 KGHDR, CDR2 SFDVKD. The CDR3 has 16 amino acids. The V and J ends lost 3 bases and 9 bases, in that order; junction bases with no gene match: 12. The CDR3 loop reads CATSDTTSGGEVEQFF. In DNA, the CDR3 is TGTGCCACCAGTGATACCACTAGCGGAGGAGAGGTTGAGCAGTTCTTC.

This clonotype was detected once. The chain joins TRBV28 to TRBJ1-1, with 9 nucleotides matching TRBD1. The J segment lost 3 bases and the V segment lost 2 bases, leaving 4 bases of the junction unmatched. This CDR3 has 15 amino acids. CDR1 is MDHEN and CDR2 is SYDVKM in the germline V gene. CDR3 in DNA: TGTGCCAGCAGTTTAGCAACAGGGGGCCACACTGAAGCTTTCTTT. Its translation is CASSLATGGHTEAFF.

This clonotype was recorded many times. V usage is TRBV4-1 and J usage is TRBJ2-5, with TRBD1 as a possible D gene (5 bases). CDR1 is MGHRA and CDR2 is YSYEKL in the germline V gene. CDR3 size: 15 residues. V lost 4 bases to trimming and J lost 5 bases, with 17 bases between them. CDR3 residues: CASSRYSGSEETQYF. The CDR3 DNA follows: TGCGCCAGCAGCCGATACTCAGGGTCTGAGGAGACCCAGTACTTC.

There are many counts of this clonotype. The gene calls are TRBV29-1 and TRBJ2-1; TRBD2 agrees at 7 bases. V lost 4 bases and J lost 7; bases outside the gene matches: 16. Germline CDR1 SQVTM, CDR2 ANQGSEA. This CDR3 region has 16 residues. CDR3 in amino acids: CSVVQFEGGRRNEQFF. The DNA for the CDR3 is TGCAGCGTTGTTCAGTTTGAGGGCGGGAGACGAAATGAGCAGTTCTTC.

This clonotype was counted many times. This chain joins TRBV24-1 and TRBJ1-2, with 7 positions matching TRBD1. The CDR3 has 14 amino acids. The ends lost 2 bases at V and 7 bases at J; junction bases unmatched: 6. Germline loops: CDR1 KGHDR, CDR2 SFDVKD. The CDR3 reads CATSDSGTEAGYTF. The CDR3 coding sequence is TGTGCCACCAGTGATTCCGGGACAGAGGCTGGCTACACCTTC.

This clonotype has at least ten counts. The chain recombines TRBV29-1 with TRBJ2-3, with TRBD2 identical over 12 bases. This CDR3 is built from 18 residues. Germline V gene lookup returns CDR1 SQVTM and CDR2 ANQGSEA. The junction had 11 bases not matched to a gene; V was cut back by 3 bases and J by 1 base. The CDR3 protein is CSVDPASGGARGTDTQYF. The CDR3 region has the DNA TGCAGCGTTGATCCGGCTAGCGGGGGGGCTCGCGGCACAGATACGCAGTATTTT.

On this clonotype: A read error may account for a junction end that differs from germline. The CDR3 DNA sequence: TGTGCCAGCAGCCTAACAGGGGACCCCCTAGCCAAAAACATTCAGTACTTC. This encodes CASSLTGDPLAKNIQYF. The chain joins TRBV7-3 to TRBJ2-4; TRBD1 matches at 7 bases. The germline gives CDR1 SGHTA, CDR2 FQGTGA. This CDR3 has 17 residues.

The table lists this clonotype with many counts. This chain joins TRBV20-1 and TRBJ2-1, with TRBD2 identical over 8 bases. J gave up 6 bases and V 6 bases, and 13 bases lay outside the gene matches. This CDR3 comprises 15 residues. CDR1 is DFQATT and CDR2 is SNEGSKA in the germline V gene (reference sequence). CDR3 DNA: TGCAGTGCCTATTGGGCGGGAGGAGTCGGCAATGAGCAGTTCTTC. It codes for CSAYWAGGVGNEQFF.

This clonotype was observed at least ten times. The CDR3 sequence: CSGGDWRGTDTQYF. CDR3 coding DNA: TGCAGCGGGGGGGACTGGAGGGGCACAGATACGCAGTATTTT. The chain joins TRBV29-1 to TRBJ2-3, with D tentatively TRBD2 (6 bases). Germline loops: CDR1 SQVTM, CDR2 ANQGSEA. The V end lost 7 bases, the J end lost 1 base, and 15 bases lay between the germline ends. The CDR3 loop spans 14 amino acids.

In this sample, this clonotype turned up many times. The chain recombines TRBV24-1 with TRBJ2-3, with D maybe TRBD2 (6 bases). Germline CDR1 is KGHDR and CDR2 is SFDVKD. This CDR3 spans 13 amino acids. Trimming pared 3 bases from V and 7 bases from J, leaving 10 bases between. The CDR3 DNA reads TGTGCCACCAGTGATCCATGGACTAATACGCAGTATTTT. This translates into CATSDPWTNTQYF.

A note on this clonotype: This clone may be a read error of a much larger clone one base away. The chain joins TRBV5-1 to TRBJ2-1; 14 bases agree with TRBD2. V lost 0 bases and J lost 12; bases outside the gene matches: 8. The CDR3 runs to 16 residues. CDR1 and CDR2 (germline): SGHRS, YFSETQ. The CDR3 DNA reads TGCGCCAGCAGCTTGGATAGGACTAGCGGGAGGTTGGGGCAGTTCTTC. Its protein product is CASSLDRTSGRLGQFF.

The chain joins TRBV5-1 to TRBJ2-3; D perhaps matches TRBD2 (7 bases). Per germline, CDR1 SGHRS and CDR2 YFSETQ. This CDR3 has 15 residues. V lost 6 bases to trimming and J lost 11 bases, with 25 bases between them. CDR3 protein: CASTDDPIGGRGQYF. In DNA, the CDR3 is TGCGCCAGCACCGATGATCCTATCGGGGGGCGGGGGCAGTATTTT.